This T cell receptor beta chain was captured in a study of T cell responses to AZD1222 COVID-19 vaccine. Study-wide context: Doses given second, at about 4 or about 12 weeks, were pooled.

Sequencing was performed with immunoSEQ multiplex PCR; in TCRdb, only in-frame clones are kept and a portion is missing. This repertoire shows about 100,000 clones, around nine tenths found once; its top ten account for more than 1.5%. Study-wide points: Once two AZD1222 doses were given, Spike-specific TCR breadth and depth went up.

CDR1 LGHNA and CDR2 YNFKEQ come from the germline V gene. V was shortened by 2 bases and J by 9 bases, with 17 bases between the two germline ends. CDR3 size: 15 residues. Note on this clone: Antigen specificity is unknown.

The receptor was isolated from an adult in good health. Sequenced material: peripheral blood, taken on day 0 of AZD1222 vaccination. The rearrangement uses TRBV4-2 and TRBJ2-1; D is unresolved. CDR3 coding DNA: TGTGCCAGCAGCCAATCCTCGGCCGGTTTCAGTGAGCAGTTCTTC. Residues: CASSQSSAGFSEQFF.